This T cell receptor beta chain was retrieved from a study of blood T cell repertoires in COVID-19 (dated by TCRdb to between 2020 and 2021). As for the study more broadly: The collaborator samples originated in the United States, Italy and Spain and spanned the acute and convalescent phases of COVID-19. Where available, HLA class I and class II types were taken from metadata supplied by the sample provider and were not determined by assay-based typing. Subjects who had been exposed to COVID-19, were actively infected with it, or had recovered from it provided the deeply sampled blood TCRbeta repertoires that made up the dataset. The repertoires were made available in a free public database intended to serve as a resource for research on the immune response to SARS-CoV-2. The material from the prospective study consisted of cDNA or gDNA derived from T cells, B-cell-depleted T cells, or PBMCs. Nearly every sample came with metadata listing a de-identified subject ID, COVID-19 status, age in years and sex. Samples came from the ongoing ImmuneRACE study (first 160 participants) plus 1,254 subjects from 6 global collaborators. General study outcomes and caveats: Clinical and demographic metadata were provided uncurated, with the amount varying by source and participant.

Comments on this clone: What antigen it recognizes has not been identified. No much larger clone exists at a distance of one base, and base qualities are not known.

A second Seattle source provided samples from volunteer blood donors who had recovered from COVID-19. Whole blood was collected in K2EDTA tubes by collaborating institutions according to the institutions' own protocols. For TCRbeta analysis, collaborators shipped samples in one of three forms: frozen whole blood, isolated PBMCs, or DNA extracted from either of those sample types. The CDR3 sequence holds 16 residues, the cysteine and phenylalanine included. The DNA shown is the 48-base CDR3, in frame from base 1. Per the germline V gene (reference sequence), SGHNT is the CDR1 and YYREEE is the CDR2. V is cut by 3 bases and J by 1 base, and the space between the germline ends is 15 bases. The immunoSEQ Assay, a bias-controlled multiplex PCR, was used to amplify TCRbeta CDR3 regions from genomic DNA. The authors processed their data as follows. Within the assay, amplification of reference gene primers was used to estimate how many nucleated cells each sample contained. Sequence reads were collapsed and filtered to measure the absolute abundance of every unique TCRbeta CDR3 rearrangement. For each sample, productive Simpson clonality was calculated as the square root of Simpson's diversity index across productive rearrangements. Imported from immuneACCESS, the table was reduced by TCRdb to in-frame sequences with V and J called. These copies leave out some clones; in studies compared against another copy, an unresolved V gene accounts for under half, and the cause of the remainder is not known. V and J calls and clone size follow that table, whereas D and trimming were derived from the DNA. This sample lists roughly 150,000 clones; 85% to 90% were detected once. Approximately 2.1% of the sample is taken by the ten largest.

This receptor was taken from a man in his fifties or sixties who had recovered from COVID-19. This receptor chain uses TRBV5-4 and TRBJ2-3, with TRBD2 tentatively as D gene (7 bases match). Sequencing was performed on peripheral blood. The DNA is as follows: TGTGCCAGCAGCTCCCCTCGAGGGGGGGGCACAGATACGCAGTATTTT. Its product reads: CASSSPRGGGTDTQYF.